Below, 13 T cell receptor beta chains from the same sample are listed, as sequenced in a study of blood T cell repertoires in COVID-19. Data came from immunoSEQ multiplex PCR; TCRdb stores just in-frame clones and leaves some out. The sample consists of 350,000 to 450,000 clones, around 86% of them appearing once. The sequencing input was peripheral blood. The receptors here all came from a human donor in a cohort sampled during active COVID-19.

The rearrangement links TRBV5-4 to TRBJ1-3; D unresolved. This CDR3 region has 14 residues. The germline V gene has CDR1 SGHNT and CDR2 YYREEE (reference sequence). Between the trimmed V and J ends, which lost 6 bases and 0 bases, there was a span of 10 bases. CDR3 coding DNA: TGTGCCAGCATATACCGGGTCTCTGGAAACACCATATATTTT. Translated: CASIYRVSGNTIYF. The whole variable domain, remainder taken from reference TRBV5-4 and TRBJ1-3, is ETGVTQSPTHLIKTRGQQVTLRCSSQSGHNTVSWYQQALGQGPQFIFQYYREEENGRGNFPPRFSGLQFPNYSSELNVNALELDDSALYLCASIYRVSGNTIYFGEGSWLTVV.

The V and J genes are TRBV9 and TRBJ2-2, with 12 bases identical to TRBD2. Germline V lookup: CDR1 SGDLS, CDR2 YYNGEE. This CDR3 has 17 residues. The ends lost 3 bases at V and 7 bases at J; junction bases unmatched: 10. The CDR3 DNA reads as TGTGCCAGCAGCGGAATTTCTAGCGGGAGGGCCATCGGGGAGCTGTTTTTT. Translated: CASSGISSGRAIGELFF.

The CDR3 is CASSPRTGYEQYF. The DNA of the CDR3 is TGTGCCAGCAGTCCAAGGACAGGGTACGAGCAGTACTTC. This rearrangement joins TRBV27 to TRBJ2-7; TRBD1 matches at 8 bases. CDR3 size: 13 residues. The germline CDR1 and CDR2 sequences are MNHEY and SMNVEV (reference sequence). Unmatched junction bases numbered 4, after V lost 5 bases and J lost 4 bases.

This chain joins TRBV11-3 and TRBJ2-7, with a possible D match to TRBD2 (5 bases). The CDR3 consists of 13 residues. V gave up 5 bases and J gave up 2 bases, with 10 bases separating them. Germline-derived CDR1 and CDR2 are SGHNT and YENEEA. Written as DNA, the CDR3 is TGTGCCAGCAGCATCGGGGTTACCTACGAGCAGTACTTC. The encoded protein is CASSIGVTYEQYF.

This chain uses TRBV3-1 (or the pseudogene TRBV3-2) with TRBJ2-7; weak D call: TRBD1 (5 bases). V was clipped by 0 bases and J by 7 bases, with 13 bases between them. This CDR3 contains 14 residues. CDR1 LGHDT and CDR2 YNNKEL come from the germline V gene (reference sequence). The CDR3 spells CASSQDWGSEEQYF. The DNA of the CDR3 is TGTGCCAGCAGCCAAGATTGGGGCAGTGAAGAGCAGTACTTC.

The rearrangement uses TRBV9 and TRBJ2-7, with D possibly TRBD1 on 5 matching bases. The CDR3 is 14 residues long. Germline CDR1 SGDLS, CDR2 YYNGEE. V was shortened by 4 bases and J by 9 bases, with 20 bases between the two germline ends. The CDR3: CASSPGHITSRQYF. CDR3 DNA sequence: TGTGCCAGCAGCCCCGGACACATAACTTCGAGGCAGTACTTC.

The CDR3 DNA reads as TGCAGCTGTCGGGAGTATTACAATGAGCAGTTCTTC. This encodes CSCREYYNEQFF. This sequence joins TRBV29-1 and TRBJ2-1, with a possible D match to TRBD2 (6 bases). CDR1 SQVTM and CDR2 ANQGSEA come from the germline V gene. V lost 8 bases, J lost 4 bases, and 12 bases lay in between. The CDR3 sequence is 12 residues long.

This clone was picked up one time. This sequence joins TRBV7-8 and TRBJ2-7, with D perhaps matching TRBD1 (5 bases). Trimming cost V 2 bases and J 2 bases, with 16 bases left between them. CDR3 length: 16 amino acids. CDR1 is SGHVS, CDR2 FQNEAQ, per germline. CDR3 in DNA: TGTGCCAGCAGCTTAAGCCGAGGTCAGGGCACCTACGAGCAGTACTTC. It yields the protein CASSLSRGQGTYEQYF.

This clone appeared many times. An end of the junction differs from the germline gene, which may be a read error. The chain couples TRBV5-1 to TRBJ1-1; D is perhaps TRBD1 (5 bases). Germline CDR1 and CDR2: SGHRS and YFSETQ. The CDR3 extends over 15 amino acids. The CDR3 nucleotides read TGCGCCAGCAGCCTCTTTGGAGGGGAGAGCTCAGACAGCGTCTTT. This gives the protein CASSLFGGESSDSVF.

The sample holds a few counts of this clone. The DNA of the CDR3 is TGTGCCAGTAGTATGGAATTAGAGGGACTAGAGCAGTTCTTC. This translates into CASSMELEGLEQFF. The chain has TRBV19 and TRBJ2-1; 7 positions match TRBD2. Trimming cost V 3 bases and J 10 bases; bases outside gene matches: 9. From germline, CDR1 is LNHDA and CDR2 SQIVND (reference sequence). The CDR3 runs 14 residues. The entire variable domain, with the rest obtained from reference TRBV19 and TRBJ2-1, is as follows: DGGITQSPKYLFRKEGQNVTLSCEQNLNHDAMYWYRQDPGQGLRLIYYSQIVNDFQKGDIAEGYSVSREKKESFPLTVTSAQKNPTAFYLCASSMELEGLEQFFGPGTRLTVL.

The V gene is TRBV19, the J gene TRBJ2-2, with D unclear. Germline CDR1 reads LNHDA; CDR2 reads SQIVND (reference sequence). V lost 6 bases, J lost 3 bases, and 5 bases lay in between. There are 12 residues in the CDR3. The CDR3 region is CASSRDTGELFF. CDR3 DNA sequence: TGTGCCAGTAGCCGGGACACCGGGGAGCTGTTTTTT. Filled out from reference TRBV19 and TRBJ2-2, the complete variable domain reads DGGITQSPKYLFRKEGQNVTLSCEQNLNHDAMYWYRQDPGQGLRLIYYSQIVNDFQKGDIAEGYSVSREKKESFPLTVTSAQKNPTAFYLCASSRDTGELFFGEGSRLTVL.

The DNA of the CDR3 is TGTGCCAGCAGCGTAGAGGCGGGAGGAGCGGGAGACGACGAGCAGTACTTC. Translating it yields CASSVEAGGAGDDEQYF. The rearrangement links TRBV9 to TRBJ2-7, with TRBD2 matching 8 bases. The CDR3 is 17 residues long. Per germline, CDR1 SGDLS and CDR2 YYNGEE. The trim removed 0 bases at V and 5 bases at J, leaving 13 bases unmatched.

This clone was detected many times. J is TRBJ2-7 and V is TRBV6-1, with 12 bases that match TRBD2. With 3 bases clipped from V and 0 bases from J, the junction kept 0 bases outside the gene matches. The length of the CDR3 is 15 residues. Germline CDR1 and CDR2: MNHNS and SASEGT. DNA for the CDR3: TGTGCCAGCAGTGAGACTAGCGGGAGCTCCTACGAGCAGTACTTC. Encoded protein: CASSETSGSSYEQYF.